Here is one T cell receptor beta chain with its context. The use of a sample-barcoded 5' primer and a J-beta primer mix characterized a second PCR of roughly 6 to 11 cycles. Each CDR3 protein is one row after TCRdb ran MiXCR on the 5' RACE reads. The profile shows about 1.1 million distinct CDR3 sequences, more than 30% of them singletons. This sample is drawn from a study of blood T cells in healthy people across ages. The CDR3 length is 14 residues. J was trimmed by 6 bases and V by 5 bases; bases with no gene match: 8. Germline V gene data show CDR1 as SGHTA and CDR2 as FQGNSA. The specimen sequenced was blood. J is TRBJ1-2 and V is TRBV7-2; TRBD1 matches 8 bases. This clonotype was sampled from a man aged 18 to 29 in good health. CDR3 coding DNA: TGTGCCAGCAGCAGAAAGACAGGGGTCCATGGCTACACCTTC. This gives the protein CASSRKTGVHGYTF.